These 29 T cell receptor beta chains share one sample of origin, sequenced in a study of T cells after yellow fever vaccination. TCRdb used MiXCR to reprocess the 5' RACE reads, holding one entry per CDR3 protein. The sample has a few hundred thousand distinct CDR3 sequences, about 4% seen once; the top ten hold approximately 24%. The sample was PBMCs, taken 5 days after the yellow fever booster vaccination. The receptors shown here come from a man between 18 and 29 years old who received the YFV17D yellow fever vaccine.

CDR3 region: CASSLRSPRPEAFF. The DNA for the CDR3 is TGTGCCAGCAGCCTCCGGAGTCCCCGGCCCGAAGCTTTCTTT. The V gene is TRBV7-2, the J gene TRBJ1-1; D unclear. Germline V CDR1 and CDR2: SGHTA, FQGNSA. The CDR3 extends over 14 amino acids. V was clipped by 5 bases and J by 8 bases, with 18 bases between them.

This clonotype came up many times. The chain carries TRBV14 and TRBJ1-5; D not resolved. There are 13 residues in the CDR3. The germline V gene encodes CDR1 SGHDN and CDR2 FVKESK. Trimming removed 1 base from V and 3 bases from J, with 4 bases in between. The CDR3 DNA follows: TGTGCCAGCAGCCAAGGCCCCAATCAGCCCCAGCATTTT. It yields the protein CASSQGPNQPQHF.

The rearrangement links TRBV12-3 or TRBV12-4 to TRBJ1-5, with D unclear. V was clipped by 6 bases and J by 5 bases, with 14 bases between them. CDR3 length: 14 residues. CDR3 in DNA: TGTGCCAGCAGACCTTCCTCATTGGATCAGCCCCAGCATTTT. Its translation is CASRPSSLDQPQHF.

The sample holds a few counts of this clonotype. The rearrangement uses TRBV12-3 or TRBV12-4 and TRBJ2-3, with 8 bases lining up with TRBD2. The CDR3 is 16 residues long. V lost 3 bases to trimming and J lost 6 bases; unmatched junction nucleotides: 11. This chain's CDR3 is CASSFHGGVSGDTQYF. The CDR3 nucleotides are TGTGCCAGCAGTTTTCACGGGGGGGTCTCCGGCGATACGCAGTATTTT.

In its sample, this clonotype was seen many times. The V gene is TRBV5-6, the J gene TRBJ2-5; 11 nucleotides match TRBD2. CDR3 length equals 15 residues. The germline V gene has CDR1 SGHDT and CDR2 YYEEEE. J was trimmed by 7 bases and V by 5 bases; bases with no gene match: 10. CDR3 region: CASRSTSGGWGTQYF. Written as DNA, the CDR3 is TGTGCCAGCAGGTCAACTAGCGGGGGCTGGGGGACCCAGTACTTC.

The chain is built from TRBV4-1 and TRBJ2-3, with TRBD1 identical over 7 bases. This CDR3 comprises 16 residues. The junction had 6 bases not matched to a gene; V was cut back by 3 bases and J by 0 bases. Germline V gives CDR1 MGHRA, CDR2 YSYEKL. CDR3 amino acids: CASSHSPGQSTDTQYF. CDR3 bases: TGCGCCAGCAGCCACTCACCGGGACAGAGCACAGATACGCAGTATTTT.

CDR3 protein: CASSPPRQGEREQYF. CDR3 coding DNA: TGTGCCAGCAGTCCCCCGCGACAGGGAGAGAGGGAGCAGTACTTC. The rearrangement uses TRBV19 and TRBJ2-7, with 7 bases matching TRBD1. CDR3 length: 15 amino acids. The J segment lost 7 bases and the V segment lost 9 bases, leaving 18 bases of the junction unmatched. Germline V gives CDR1 LNHDA, CDR2 SQIVND (reference sequence).

This clonotype was counted a few times. The V call is TRBV5-4, the J call TRBJ2-2, with a weak D call TRBD2 (6 bases). The CDR3 runs 16 residues. V lost 5 bases, J lost 4 bases, and 18 bases lay in between. Germline values: CDR1 SGHNT, CDR2 YYREEE (reference sequence). The CDR3 sequence: CASSLTPGVGTGELFF. CDR3 DNA: TGTGCCAGCAGTTTGACCCCGGGGGTAGGCACCGGGGAGCTGTTTTTT.

In its sample, this clonotype was seen a few times. The chain couples TRBV12-3 or TRBV12-4 to TRBJ2-2; 9 positions match TRBD2. This CDR3 is 16 amino acids long. The ends lost 2 bases at V and 1 base at J; junction bases unmatched: 2. CDR3 bases: TGTGCCAGCAGTTTAAGAGCGGGGGGGAACACCGGGGAGCTGTTTTTT. This translates into CASSLRAGGNTGELFF.

This clonotype was counted only a few times. This sequence joins TRBV20-1 and TRBJ1-5, with D perhaps matching TRBD1 (5 bases). This CDR3 spans 13 amino acids. V was cut by 5 bases and J by 4 bases, with 12 bases left in between. Germline lookup yields CDR1 DFQATT and CDR2 SNEGSKA (reference sequence). The CDR3 here is CSAGGEQNQPQHF. CDR3 nucleotides: TGCAGTGCTGGAGGGGAACAGAATCAGCCCCAGCATTTT.

The CDR3 loop reads CASSPASGTVRTEAFF. Written as DNA, the CDR3 is TGTGCCAGCAGCCCCGCCTCCGGGACTGTGAGGACTGAAGCTTTCTTT. The rearrangement links TRBV7-2 to TRBJ1-1, with D possibly TRBD1 on 5 matching bases. The CDR3 contains 16 residues. Germline loops: CDR1 SGHTA, CDR2 FQGNSA. V lost 5 bases to trimming and J lost 5 bases, with 21 bases between them.

Many counts were recorded for this clonotype. CDR3 amino acids: CATSRDRSDIQYF. The CDR3 DNA reads TGTGCCACCAGCAGGGACAGGTCTGACATTCAGTACTTC. The J gene is TRBJ2-4, the V gene TRBV15; 7 bases map to TRBD1. From germline, CDR1 is LNHNV and CDR2 YYDKDF (reference sequence). CDR3 size: 13 residues. Unmatched junction bases numbered 4, after V lost 3 bases and J lost 8 bases.

The chain is built from TRBV7-2 and TRBJ2-1, with 11 bases matching TRBD2. The germline V gene encodes CDR1 SGHTA and CDR2 FQGNSA. The CDR3 runs to 18 residues. The junction had 12 bases not matched to a gene; V was cut back by 0 bases and J by 8 bases. The CDR3 protein is CASSLAAGGTSGGDEQFF. The CDR3 coding sequence is TGTGCCAGCAGCTTAGCCGCAGGTGGGACTAGCGGCGGCGATGAGCAGTTCTTC.

This clonotype has only a few counts. One end of the junction varies from germline; a read error may be responsible. The V and J genes are TRBV7-9 and TRBJ1-1; tentative D call: TRBD1 (5 bases). CDR1 is SEHNR and CDR2 is FQNEAQ in the germline V gene (reference sequence). There are 13 residues in the CDR3. CDR3 in DNA: TGTGCCAGCAGCTCGAAACAGGAATTCACTGAAGCTTTT. Its translation: CASSSKQEFTEAF.

This clonotype was seen repeatedly, ten times or more. The CDR3 is CASSLMGEAFF. The CDR3 nucleotides are TGTGCCAGCAGCTTAATGGGGGAAGCTTTCTTT. V and J are TRBV7-9 and TRBJ1-1; D is unresolved. The CDR3 length is 11 residues. Trimming stripped 2 bases from V and 8 bases from J, with 6 bases between. Germline lookup yields CDR1 SEHNR and CDR2 FQNEAQ (reference sequence).

The CDR3 loop reads CASGSSSTGGVEQFF. The CDR3 DNA follows: TGTGCCAGCGGGTCCTCGAGCACAGGGGGAGTTGAGCAGTTCTTC. V is TRBV12-3 or TRBV12-4 and J is TRBJ2-1; TRBD1 aligns across 8 bases. The CDR3 extends over 15 amino acids. Unmatched junction bases numbered 15, after V lost 8 bases and J lost 9 bases.

This clonotype was detected many times. V and J are TRBV5-4 and TRBJ2-1, with 9 bases aligning to TRBD1. There are 14 residues in the CDR3. The V and J ends lost 2 bases and 6 bases, in that order; junction bases with no gene match: 3. Germline V gene sequence: CDR1 SGHNT, CDR2 YYREEE (reference sequence). The CDR3 reads CASSFGTGINEQFF. DNA of the CDR3: TGTGCCAGCAGCTTCGGGACAGGGATCAATGAGCAGTTCTTC.

This clonotype has more than one count but fewer than ten. V is TRBV7-2 and J is TRBJ2-5, with 7 positions matching TRBD2. From germline, CDR1 is SGHTA and CDR2 FQGNSA. Losses at the gene ends were 5 bases for V and 5 bases for J; bases not matched to a gene: 11. The CDR3 loop spans 15 amino acids. The CDR3: CASSGQVGGMETQYF. The CDR3 region has the DNA TGTGCCAGCAGCGGCCAAGTGGGAGGGATGGAGACCCAGTACTTC.

V and J are TRBV6-2 or TRBV6-3 and TRBJ1-5; 7 bases fit TRBD1. The J segment lost 2 bases and the V segment lost 8 bases, leaving 3 bases of the junction unmatched. The CDR3 spans 13 residues. CDR1 is MNHEY and CDR2 is SVGEGT in the germline V gene. Here the CDR3 DNA reads TGTGCCAGCGTCGACAGGGGCAATCAGCCCCAGCATTTT. It codes for CASVDRGNQPQHF.

The chain employs TRBV5-5 and TRBJ1-1; D gene ambiguous. Per the germline V gene, CDR1 is SGHKS and CDR2 is YYEKEE (reference sequence). The CDR3 runs to 15 residues. V lost 5 bases and J lost 5, with 19 bases in between. The CDR3 here is CASRLHGSLTTEAFF. The CDR3 bases are TGTGCCAGCAGATTGCACGGGAGTCTTACTACTGAAGCTTTCTTT.

The V and J genes are TRBV4-1 and TRBJ2-3, with 10 bases aligning to TRBD1. V was pared by 2 bases and J by 11 bases, with 16 bases of the junction left unmatched. The CDR3 is made up of 17 amino acids. Germline V CDR1 and CDR2: MGHRA, YSYEKL. Written as DNA, the CDR3 is TGCGCCAGCAGCCAACCCTGGGCCAGACAGGGGGCCTCCGGGCAGTATTTT. It specifies CASSQPWARQGASGQYF.

This clonotype was detected many times. This chain links TRBV27 with TRBJ2-3, with 7 bases that match TRBD1. V shed 7 bases and J 4 bases; nucleotides not matched to a gene: 14. The germline CDR1 and CDR2 sequences are MNHEY and SMNVEV (reference sequence). CDR3 length: 16 amino acids. DNA for the CDR3: TGTGCCAGCACCTCCGGCGAGACAGGGTTCCCAGATACGCAGTATTTT. Its translation is CASTSGETGFPDTQYF.

This clonotype has a handful of counts. The chain employs TRBV12-3 or TRBV12-4 and TRBJ2-2, with D tentatively TRBD1 (6 bases). Trimming cost V 6 bases and J 6 bases, with 14 bases left between them. CDR3 size: 14 residues. The CDR3 bases are TGTGCCAGCAGCCCCTGGGGGCCACCCGGGGAGCTGTTTTTT. Translation: CASSPWGPPGELFF.

In DNA, the CDR3 is TGCGCCAGCAGCTTGGCCGGGGACAGTCAGTACGAGCAGTACTTC. This sequence encodes CASSLAGDSQYEQYF. The rearrangement joins TRBV5-1 to TRBJ2-7, with 7 bases lining up with TRBD1. V gave up 0 bases and J gave up 4 bases; unmatched junction bases: 7. Germline CDR1 is SGHRS and CDR2 is YFSETQ. The CDR3 has 15 residues.

This clonotype has at least ten counts. The chain couples TRBV5-1 to TRBJ2-5, with D unresolved. CDR3 size: 14 residues. Germline V gene data show CDR1 as SGHRS and CDR2 as YFSETQ. V was trimmed by 2 bases and J by 2 bases, leaving 10 bases between them. CDR3 sequence: CASSLFSNQETQYF. The CDR3 DNA is TGCGCCAGCAGCTTATTTTCCAATCAAGAGACCCAGTACTTC.

CDR3 loop: CASSFGSGYAYEQYF. In DNA, the CDR3 is TGTGCCAGCAGCTTCGGTAGCGGGTATGCCTACGAGCAGTACTTC. V and J are TRBV7-2 and TRBJ2-7, with 7 bases fitting TRBD2. There are 15 residues in the CDR3. CDR1 is SGHTA and CDR2 is FQGNSA in the germline V gene. V dropped 3 bases and J dropped 2; count of bases not matched to a gene: 7.

This clonotype was recorded many times. The rearrangement joins TRBV7-2 to TRBJ2-5, with D uncertain. The V gene's germline CDR1 is SGHTA and CDR2 FQGNSA. CDR3 length: 13 residues. With 3 bases removed from V and 1 base from J, the gap between germline ends came to 6 bases. Here the CDR3 DNA reads TGTGCCAGCAGCTTCGCCCTCCAAGAGACCCAGTACTTC. Its translation: CASSFALQETQYF. The variable domain in full, with the rest retrieved from reference TRBV7-2 and TRBJ2-5, is GAGVSQSPSNKVTEKGKDVELRCDPISGHTALYWYRQSLGQGLEFLIYFQGNSAPDKSGLPSDRFSAERTGGSVSTLTIQRTQQEDSAVYLCASSFALQETQYFGPGTRLLVL.

The V gene is TRBV7-6, the J gene TRBJ2-3; 10 bases agree with TRBD1. Unmatched junction bases numbered 5, after V lost 7 bases and J lost 4 bases. The CDR3 length is 14 residues. CDR1 and CDR2 (germline): SGHVS, FNYEAQ. This chain's CDR3 is CASTGTGEADTQYF. The DNA of the CDR3 is TGTGCCAGCACTGGGACAGGGGAGGCAGATACGCAGTATTTT.

The V gene is TRBV5-1, the J gene TRBJ2-5; D call uncertain. Trimming cost V 4 bases and J 4 bases, with 17 bases left between them. Germline V gene sequence: CDR1 SGHRS, CDR2 YFSETQ. This CDR3 is built from 15 residues. The CDR3 DNA sequence: TGCGCCAGCAGCCCTTCAGGCGGCTGGGGAGAGACCCAGTACTTC. It codes for CASSPSGGWGETQYF.